Reported below is one T cell receptor (beta chain). This clone has just one count. The target of this receptor is not known. Base qualities are not at hand, and no much larger clone is one base apart. TCRbeta CDR3 regions were amplified from genomic DNA using the immunoSEQ Assay, a bias-controlled multiplex PCR. As for how the authors treated the data: Nucleated cell counts per sample were estimated from amplification of reference gene primers within the assay. To quantify the absolute abundance of each unique TCRbeta CDR3 rearrangement, sequence reads were collapsed and filtered. For each sample, productive Simpson clonality was calculated as the square root of Simpson's diversity index over productive rearrangements. Drawn from immuneACCESS, this table holds only the in-frame rearrangements with V and J called that TCRdb kept. Clones are partly lost; checked studies trace under half to an unresolved V gene and leave the rest unexplained. V and J calls and clone size are as listed in that table; D and trimming were resolved from the DNA. The sample table lists tens of thousands of clones, 85% to 95% of them with a count of one. Less than 3.5% of the sample comes from the top ten.

The CDR3, from cysteine to phenylalanine, totals 15 residues. Only the CDR3 part of the read is kept: 45 bases, read in frame from the first base. The germline ends are 16 bases apart after V is trimmed by 6 bases and J by 3 bases. The germline V gene yields SGHNT for CDR1 and YENEEA for CDR2. This entry belongs to a study of blood T cell repertoires in COVID-19 (dated by TCRdb to the early 2020s). Regarding the complete study: Samples from collaborators originated in the United States, Italy and Spain and spanned both the acute and convalescent phases of COVID-19. The prospective study material was composed of cDNA or gDNA derived from T cells, B-cell-depleted T cells, or PBMCs. Deeply sampled blood TCRbeta repertoires from subjects exposed to, actively infected with, or recovered from COVID-19 were included in the dataset. The repertoires were made available in a free public database intended to serve as a resource for research on the immune response to SARS-CoV-2. The samples were drawn from two sources: the first 160 participants of the ongoing ImmuneRACE study, and 1,000 to 1,500 subjects contributed by 6 global collaborators. Nearly every sample came with metadata listing a de-identified subject ID, COVID-19 status, age in years and sex. Where available, HLA class I and class II types were taken from metadata supplied by the sample provider and were not determined by assay-based typing.

General study outcomes and caveats: Clinical and demographic metadata were provided uncurated, with the amount varying by source and participant.

Whole blood was collected in K2EDTA tubes by collaborating institutions according to the institutions' own protocols. For TCRbeta analysis, collaborators shipped samples in one of three forms: frozen whole blood, isolated PBMCs, or DNA extracted from either of those sample types. Recombination linked TRBV11-3 to TRBJ2-3; the D region possibly corresponds to TRBD2 (6 bases align). This clonotype originated in a man between 70 and 80 years old with active COVID-19. Sequenced sample: peripheral blood. This receptor carries the CDR3 CASRRGPSRTDTQYF. The DNA sequence is given as TGTGCCAGCAGGCGGGGCCCAAGCCGAACAGATACGCAGTATTTT.